The entry below gives a single TCR beta chain sequence along with its context. The antigen is undetermined. Regarding treatment: oral pan-JAK inhibitor, 5-10 mg twice daily. These data belong to a study of CD8+ T cells in alopecia areata. The overall study: Treatment of the treated patients consisted of oral tofacitinib, 5 to 10 mg twice daily. For 6 to 18 months, tofacitinib was taken, and 6 months off drug followed.

Study conclusions and caveats: Expanded CD8+ clones among the top 100, and scalp clonality, were significantly decreased by tofacitinib. Because one nonresponder was included, the link of baseline CD8+ expansion to response is considered uncertain.

CDR3 length: 16 amino acids. The germline gives CDR1 SGHNT, CDR2 YYREEE (reference sequence). Trimming removed 4 bases from V and 2 bases from J, with 17 bases in between. Following RNA extraction, reverse transcription yielded cDNA that acted as the sequencing template. Produced via immunoSEQ multiplex PCR; TCRdb's table is partial and in-frame only. The table shows more than 140,000 clones, with approximately 90% occurring only once. Sequencing used CD8+ T cells sorted from blood, obtained at week 4, from a patient treated with tofacitinib. The rearrangement joins TRBV5-4 to TRBJ2-3; TRBD1 or TRBD2 may be the D gene (6 bases each). This clonotype was obtained from a human donor with alopecia areata. DNA for the CDR3: TGTGCCAGCAGCGCCTTCGTGGGGGGACACACAGATACGCAGTATTTT. It translates to CASSAFVGGHTDTQYF.